The present T cell receptor (beta chain) was sequenced within a study of blood T cell repertoires in COVID-19. Study at large: Nucleic acid was either cDNA or gDNA, and it came from T cells, B-cell-depleted T cells, or PBMCs.

The V and J ends lost 6 bases and 3 bases, in that order; junction bases with no gene match: 5. The germline V gene has CDR1 MDHEN and CDR2 SYDVKM. CDR3 length: 13 residues. Method: immunoSEQ multiplex PCR; TCRdb's copy keeps in-frame clones and lacks some. The sample lists 110,000 to 150,000 clones; 70% to 90% were seen once. The source of this sequence is a man aged 50 to 59 with acute or convalescent COVID-19. Material: peripheral blood. V is TRBV28 and J is TRBJ2-7, with 7 bases fitting TRBD1. The CDR3 nucleotides are TGTGCCAGCAGCCTCGGACAGGACTACGAGCAGTACTTC. Its protein product is CASSLGQDYEQYF. Full variable domain (rest looked up from reference TRBV28 and TRBJ2-7): DVKVTQSSRYLVKRTGEKVFLECVQDMDHENMFWYRQDPGLGLRLIYFSYDVKMKEKGDIPEGYSVSREKKERFSLILESASTNQTSMYLCASSLGQDYEQYFGPGTRLTVT.